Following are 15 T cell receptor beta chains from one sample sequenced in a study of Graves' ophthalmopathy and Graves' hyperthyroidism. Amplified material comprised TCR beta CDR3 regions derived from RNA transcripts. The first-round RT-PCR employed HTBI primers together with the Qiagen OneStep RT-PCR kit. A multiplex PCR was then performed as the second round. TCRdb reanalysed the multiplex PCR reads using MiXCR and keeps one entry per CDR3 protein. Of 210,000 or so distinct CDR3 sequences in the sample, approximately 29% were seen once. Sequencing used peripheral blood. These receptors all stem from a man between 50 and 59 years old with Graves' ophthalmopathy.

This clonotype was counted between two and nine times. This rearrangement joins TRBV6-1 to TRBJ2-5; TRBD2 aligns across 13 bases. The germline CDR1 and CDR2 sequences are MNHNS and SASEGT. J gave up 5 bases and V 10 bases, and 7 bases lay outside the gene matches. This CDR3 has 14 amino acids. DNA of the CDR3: TGTGCCACTCGGACTAGCGGGAGTGGGGAGACCCAGTACTTC. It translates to CATRTSGSGETQYF.

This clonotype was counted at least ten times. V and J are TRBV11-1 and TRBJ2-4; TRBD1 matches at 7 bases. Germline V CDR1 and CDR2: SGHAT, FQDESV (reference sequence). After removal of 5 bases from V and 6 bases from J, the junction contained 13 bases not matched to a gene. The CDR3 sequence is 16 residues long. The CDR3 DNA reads TGTGCCAGCAGCCATGCCGGAAACCGGGACAGAAACATTCAGTACTTC. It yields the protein CASSHAGNRDRNIQYF.

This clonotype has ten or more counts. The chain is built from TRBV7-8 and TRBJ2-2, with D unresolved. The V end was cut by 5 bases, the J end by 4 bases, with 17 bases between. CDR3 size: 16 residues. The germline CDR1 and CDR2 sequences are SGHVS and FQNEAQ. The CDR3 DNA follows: TGTGCCAGCAGCCAACCCCGGACCCCGGGCACCGGGGAGCTGTTTTTT. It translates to CASSQPRTPGTGELFF.

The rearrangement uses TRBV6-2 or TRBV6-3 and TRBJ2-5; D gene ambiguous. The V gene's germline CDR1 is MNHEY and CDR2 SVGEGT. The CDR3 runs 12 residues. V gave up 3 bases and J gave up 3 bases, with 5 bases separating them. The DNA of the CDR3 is TGTGCCAGCAGTTATGGTAAAGAGACCCAGTACTTC. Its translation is CASSYGKETQYF.

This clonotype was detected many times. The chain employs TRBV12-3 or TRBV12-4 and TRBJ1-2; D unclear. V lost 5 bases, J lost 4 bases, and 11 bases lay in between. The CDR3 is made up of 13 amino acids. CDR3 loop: CASSRDAVYGYTF. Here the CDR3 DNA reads TGTGCCAGCAGTCGGGATGCGGTCTATGGCTACACCTTC.

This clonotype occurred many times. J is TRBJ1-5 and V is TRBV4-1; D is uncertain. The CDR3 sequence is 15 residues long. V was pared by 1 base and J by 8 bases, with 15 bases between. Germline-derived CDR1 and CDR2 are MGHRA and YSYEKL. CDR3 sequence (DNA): TGCGCCAGCAGCCAAGGTGCGGCGGGGTCTGAGCCCCAGCATTTT. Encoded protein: CASSQGAAGSEPQHF.

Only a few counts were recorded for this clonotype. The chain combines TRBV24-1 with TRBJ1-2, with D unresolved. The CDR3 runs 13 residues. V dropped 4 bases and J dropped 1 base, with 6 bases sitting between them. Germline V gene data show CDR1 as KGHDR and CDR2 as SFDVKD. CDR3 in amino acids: CATSERVNYGYTF. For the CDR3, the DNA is TGTGCCACCAGTGAACGAGTTAACTATGGCTACACCTTC.

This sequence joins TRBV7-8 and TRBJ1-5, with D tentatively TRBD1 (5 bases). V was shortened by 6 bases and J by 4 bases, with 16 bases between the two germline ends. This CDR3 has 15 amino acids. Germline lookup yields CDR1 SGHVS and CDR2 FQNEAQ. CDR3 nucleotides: TGTGCCAGCAGACCCGGGACTAAGCCTAATCAGCCCCAGCATTTT. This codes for CASRPGTKPNQPQHF.

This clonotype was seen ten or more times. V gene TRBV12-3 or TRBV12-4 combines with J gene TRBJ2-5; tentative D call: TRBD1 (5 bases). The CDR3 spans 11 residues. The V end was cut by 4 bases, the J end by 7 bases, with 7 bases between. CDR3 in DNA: TGTGCCAGCAGTTCAGGGCTGACCCAGTACTTC. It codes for CASSSGLTQYF.

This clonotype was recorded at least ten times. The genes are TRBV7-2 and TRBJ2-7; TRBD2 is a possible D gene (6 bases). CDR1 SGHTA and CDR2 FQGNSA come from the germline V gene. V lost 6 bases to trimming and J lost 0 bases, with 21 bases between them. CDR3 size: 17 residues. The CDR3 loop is CASRPSRLSGPSYEQYF. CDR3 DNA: TGTGCCAGCAGACCAAGCCGTCTGAGCGGGCCCTCCTACGAGCAGTACTTC.

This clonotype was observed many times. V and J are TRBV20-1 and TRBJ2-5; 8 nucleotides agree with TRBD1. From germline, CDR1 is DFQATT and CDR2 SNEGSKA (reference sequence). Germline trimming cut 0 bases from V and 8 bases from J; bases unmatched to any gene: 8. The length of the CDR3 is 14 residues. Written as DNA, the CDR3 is TGCAGTGCTAGAGATCTTGGGACAGGTAGTACCCAGTACTTC. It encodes CSARDLGTGSTQYF.

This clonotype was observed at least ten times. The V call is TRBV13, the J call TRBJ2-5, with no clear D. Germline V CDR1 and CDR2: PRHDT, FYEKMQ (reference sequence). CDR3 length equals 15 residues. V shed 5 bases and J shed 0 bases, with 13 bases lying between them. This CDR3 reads CASSLDPRDQETQYF. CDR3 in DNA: TGTGCCAGCAGCCTGGACCCTCGGGACCAAGAGACCCAGTACTTC.

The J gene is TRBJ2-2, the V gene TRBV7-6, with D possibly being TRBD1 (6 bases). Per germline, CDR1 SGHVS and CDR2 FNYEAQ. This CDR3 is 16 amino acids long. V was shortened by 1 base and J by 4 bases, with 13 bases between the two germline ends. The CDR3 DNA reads TGTGCCAGCAGCTTAGAGGGGGATCGAGTCACCGGGGAGCTGTTTTTT. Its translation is CASSLEGDRVTGELFF. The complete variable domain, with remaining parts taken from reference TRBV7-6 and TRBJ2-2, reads GAGVSQSPRYKVTKRGQDVALRCDPISGHVSLYWYRQALGQGPEFLTYFNYEAQQDKSGLPNDRFSAERPEGSISTLTIQRTEQRDSAMYRCASSLEGDRVTGELFFGEGSRLTVL.

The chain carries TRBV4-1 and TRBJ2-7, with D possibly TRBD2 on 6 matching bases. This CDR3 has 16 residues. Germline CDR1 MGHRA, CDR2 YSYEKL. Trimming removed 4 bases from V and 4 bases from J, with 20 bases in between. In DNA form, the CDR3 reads TGCGCCAGCAGCCCCGGACCCGGACTAACGGAATACGAGCAGTACTTC. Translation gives CASSPGPGLTEYEQYF.

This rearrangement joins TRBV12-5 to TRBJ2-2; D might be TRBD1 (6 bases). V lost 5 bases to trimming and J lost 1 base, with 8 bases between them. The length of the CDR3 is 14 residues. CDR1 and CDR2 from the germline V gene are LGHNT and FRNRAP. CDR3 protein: CASGLGQNTGELFF. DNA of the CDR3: TGTGCTAGTGGTCTGGGACAGAACACCGGGGAGCTGTTTTTT.